This is a list of T cell receptor beta chains from one sample in a study of OX40 agonist ivuxolimab in advanced cancers. Sequenced by immunoSEQ multiplex PCR; TCRdb stores in-frame clones only, minus some. This table holds around 60,000 clones, over 90% found once. The sequencing used CD4+ or CD8+ T cells sorted from blood, collected in a trial of the OX40 agonist ivuxolimab. These receptors were collected from an adult with an advanced solid tumor such as melanoma, head and neck, liver or kidney cancer. Both conserved end residues are part of each CDR3. The D gene is left open where the match is weak. Clone size is stated in some rows and not others, as once, few, many or a class when expanded.

v_gene: TRBV7-9; j_gene: TRBJ2-7; len: 12; d_gene: -; abundance: -; CDR3nt: TGTGCCAGCAGCTTAGAATCGTACGAGCAGTACTTC; CDR3aa: CASSLESYEQYF
v_gene: TRBV7-8; j_gene: TRBJ2-5; len: 17; d_gene: TRBD2; abundance: -; CDR3nt: TGTGCCAGCAGCCCCAAGGAACTAGCGGGAGAGTCGGAGACCCAGTACTTC; CDR3aa: CASSPKELAGESETQYF
v_gene: TRBV4-1; j_gene: TRBJ2-5; len: 15; d_gene: TRBD2; abundance: -; CDR3nt: TGCGCCAGCAGCCAAGGACTAGCGGGAGGAGAGACCCAGTACTTC; CDR3aa: CASSQGLAGGETQYF
v_gene: TRBV27; j_gene: TRBJ2-2; len: 14; d_gene: -; abundance: -; CDR3nt: TGTGCCAGCAGTTTAGGGATGAACACCGGGGAGCTGTTTTTT; CDR3aa: CASSLGMNTGELFF
v_gene: TRBV29-1; j_gene: TRBJ2-5; len: 12; d_gene: -; abundance: -; CDR3nt: TGCAGCCCCTTTAGAGTATGGGAGACCCAGTACTTC; CDR3aa: CSPFRVWETQYF
v_gene: TRBV19; j_gene: TRBJ2-7; len: 15; d_gene: TRBD1; abundance: -; CDR3nt: TGTGCCAGTAGTATAGGACAGGGGGGCTCCTACGAGCAGTACTTC; CDR3aa: CASSIGQGGSYEQYF
v_gene: TRBV4-1; j_gene: TRBJ2-7; len: 14; d_gene: -; abundance: -; CDR3nt: TGCGCCAGCAGCCCCTTCGTCGGGGAGGACGAGCAGTACTTC; CDR3aa: CASSPFVGEDEQYF
v_gene: TRBV4-3; j_gene: TRBJ2-7; len: 15; d_gene: -; abundance: -; CDR3nt: TGCGCCAGCAGCCAAGAAGGCAGGTCGACCTACGAGCAGTACTTC; CDR3aa: CASSQEGRSTYEQYF
v_gene: TRBV11-3; j_gene: TRBJ2-7; len: 11; d_gene: -; abundance: -; CDR3nt: TGTGCCAGCAGCTTATTCTACGAGCAGTACTTC; CDR3aa: CASSLFYEQYF
v_gene: TRBV4-1; j_gene: TRBJ2-7; len: 14; d_gene: -; abundance: once; CDR3nt: TGCGCCAGCAGCCAAGATTCGAATAGCCTCGAGCAGTACTTC; CDR3aa: CASSQDSNSLEQYF
v_gene: TRBV29-1; j_gene: TRBJ1-2; len: 13; d_gene: -; abundance: -; CDR3nt: TGCAGCGCCAACCCCGGGGGGAACTATGGCTACACCTTC; CDR3aa: CSANPGGNYGYTF
v_gene: TRBV7-9; j_gene: TRBJ2-1; len: 15; d_gene: TRBD1; abundance: -; CDR3nt: TGTGCCAGCAGCACATGGACAGGGTATGGAAATGAGCAGTTCTTC; CDR3aa: CASSTWTGYGNEQFF
v_gene: TRBV6-1; j_gene: TRBJ2-6; len: 15; d_gene: -; abundance: -; CDR3nt: TGTGCCAGCAGTGAAGCTGCGGATGGGGCCAACGTCCTGACTTTC; CDR3aa: CASSEAADGANVLTF
v_gene: TRBV4-3; j_gene: TRBJ2-7; len: 11; d_gene: -; abundance: -; CDR3nt: TGCGCCAGCGGCCCCGCTTACGAGCAGTACTTC; CDR3aa: CASGPAYEQYF
v_gene: TRBV7-9; j_gene: TRBJ1-1; len: 16; d_gene: TRBD1; abundance: -; CDR3nt: TGTGCCAGCAGCGCACACCAGGGGGACAGGGATACTGAAGCTTTCTTT; CDR3aa: CASSAHQGDRDTEAFF
v_gene: TRBV19; j_gene: TRBJ1-1; len: 14; d_gene: -; abundance: -; CDR3nt: TGTGCCAGTAGTATTTCAGGGAGCGGCACTGAAGCTTTCTTT; CDR3aa: CASSISGSGTEAFF
v_gene: TRBV6-5; j_gene: TRBJ2-3; len: 14; d_gene: -; abundance: -; CDR3nt: TGTGCCAGCAGTCATACTAGGAGCACAGATACGCAGTATTTT; CDR3aa: CASSHTRSTDTQYF
v_gene: TRBV28; j_gene: TRBJ1-2; len: 13; d_gene: -; abundance: -; CDR3nt: TGTGCCAGCAGTTTCATGGGGGACTATGGCTACACCTTC; CDR3aa: CASSFMGDYGYTF
v_gene: TRBV6-5; j_gene: TRBJ2-5; len: 16; d_gene: TRBD2; abundance: once; CDR3nt: TGTGCCAGCAGTTACCTGACTAGCGGGAGCATCAAGACCCAGTACTTC; CDR3aa: CASSYLTSGSIKTQYF
v_gene: TRBV6-5; j_gene: TRBJ2-7; len: 14; d_gene: TRBD2; abundance: once; CDR3nt: TGTGCCAGCAACCGACTAGCGGGGACCTACGAGCAGTACTTC; CDR3aa: CASNRLAGTYEQYF
v_gene: TRBV11-2; j_gene: TRBJ1-2; len: 15; d_gene: -; abundance: few; CDR3nt: TGTGCCAGCAGCACCCCGGTGCCGGGTAACTATGGCTACACCTTC; CDR3aa: CASSTPVPGNYGYTF
v_gene: TRBV7-9; j_gene: TRBJ2-5; len: 13; d_gene: TRBD1; abundance: once; CDR3nt: TGTGCCAGCAGCTCCGACAGGGCCGAGACCCAGTACTTC; CDR3aa: CASSSDRAETQYF